What follows are 26 T cell receptor beta chains derived from one specimen sequenced in a study of CD8 T cells in Susac syndrome. An amount of RNA that ranged from roughly 0.45 to 1 ug was reverse transcribed with random hexamers. TCRdb re-called the immunoSEQ multiplex PCR reads through MiXCR, storing one row per CDR3 protein. The table has 170,000 or so distinct CDR3 sequences, more than 95% seen once; the top ten hold 0.12%. What was sequenced was CD4+ T cells from PBMCs. The receptors stem from a human donor with Susac syndrome.

This clonotype occurred once. This chain links TRBV5-1 with TRBJ2-5, with 13 positions matching TRBD2. V lost 2 bases and J lost 3; bases outside the gene matches: 4. This CDR3 region has 16 residues. Germline V gene lookup returns CDR1 SGHRS and CDR2 YFSETQ. The CDR3 reads CASSLWTSGGKETQYF. The CDR3 DNA follows: TGCGCCAGCAGCTTATGGACTAGCGGGGGCAAAGAGACCCAGTACTTC.

This clonotype was counted a single time. The chain combines TRBV30 with TRBJ2-7; D ambiguous. The CDR3 loop spans 11 amino acids. The V end was cut by 3 bases, the J end by 3 bases, with 6 bases between. Germline CDR1 and CDR2: GTSNPN and SVGIG (reference sequence). The CDR3 region has the DNA TGTGCCTGGAGACAGCTCTACGAGCAGTACTTC. The encoded protein is CAWRQLYEQYF.

CDR3 in amino acids: CASSIETNRPEQFF. The CDR3 coding sequence is TGTGCCAGTAGTATAGAGACTAACCGCCCTGAGCAGTTCTTC. V gene TRBV19 combines with J gene TRBJ2-1, with TRBD2 as a possible D gene (5 bases). The CDR3 is made up of 14 amino acids. Germline CDR1 LNHDA, CDR2 SQIVND (reference sequence). The V end was cut by 0 bases, the J end by 9 bases, with 12 bases between.

In DNA, the CDR3 is TGTGCCAGCAGGGGGACAGGAGACCCCTATGGCTACACCTTC. The encoded protein is CASRGTGDPYGYTF. The rearrangement joins TRBV25-1 to TRBJ1-2; TRBD1 matches at 8 bases. Germline V gene lookup returns CDR1 MGHDK and CDR2 SYGVNS. Trimming cost V 6 bases and J 4 bases; bases outside gene matches: 7. The CDR3 totals 14 residues.

The chain employs TRBV5-4 and TRBJ2-5; 12 nucleotides match TRBD2. Germline CDR1 SGHNT, CDR2 YYREEE (reference sequence). The CDR3 runs 18 residues. The ends lost 4 bases at V and 5 bases at J; junction bases unmatched: 15. This CDR3 is CASSLWSSSGGAGETQYF. The DNA of the CDR3 is TGTGCCAGCAGCCTATGGTCGTCTAGCGGGGGGGCCGGGGAGACCCAGTACTTC.

The chain carries TRBV14 and TRBJ2-3, with 7 positions matching TRBD1. This CDR3 comprises 16 residues. Germline trimming cut 4 bases from V and 2 bases from J; bases unmatched to any gene: 9. The germline V gene has CDR1 SGHDN and CDR2 FVKESK. The CDR3 sequence is CASSLWGTGATDTQYF. The CDR3 bases are TGTGCCAGCAGCCTCTGGGGAACAGGGGCCACAGATACGCAGTATTTT.

V is TRBV27 and J is TRBJ2-5; TRBD2 matches at 7 bases. The germline V gene encodes CDR1 MNHEY and CDR2 SMNVEV (reference sequence). The CDR3 has 15 amino acids. V dropped 6 bases and J dropped 7; count of bases not matched to a gene: 14. The CDR3 is CASSLLNMGRGTQYF. The CDR3 region has the DNA TGTGCCAGCAGCCTACTCAACATGGGGAGGGGGACCCAGTACTTC.

This clonotype was counted once. V usage is TRBV29-1 and J usage is TRBJ1-2; 9 bases are shared with TRBD1. J gave up 5 bases and V 5 bases, and 9 bases lay outside the gene matches. This CDR3 region has 14 residues. Germline V gene data show CDR1 as SQVTM and CDR2 as ANQGSEA. As DNA, the CDR3 is TGCAGCGTTCTTGAACAGGGGGCTAGTTATGGCTACACCTTC. Its protein is CSVLEQGASYGYTF.

CDR3 region: CASSPTGAGEFF. CDR3 bases: TGCGCCAGCAGCCCGACAGGGGCGGGCGAGTTCTTC. V and J are TRBV5-1 and TRBJ2-1, with 8 nucleotides matching TRBD1. This CDR3 is built from 12 residues. The J segment lost 14 bases and the V segment lost 4 bases, leaving 8 bases of the junction unmatched. Germline V gene data show CDR1 as SGHRS and CDR2 as YFSETQ.

This chain uses TRBV29-1 with TRBJ2-2, with D perhaps matching TRBD2 (6 bases). Trimming cost V 5 bases and J 6 bases, with 13 bases left between them. The CDR3 runs to 13 residues. Germline loops: CDR1 SQVTM, CDR2 ANQGSEA. The CDR3 loop reads CSVRREFSGELFF. CDR3 in DNA: TGCAGCGTTCGGAGGGAGTTCTCCGGGGAGCTGTTTTTT.

This clonotype was seen only once. This sequence joins TRBV3-1 and TRBJ2-5; 8 bases align to TRBD2. There are 15 residues in the CDR3. In germline, CDR1 is LGHDT, CDR2 YNNKEL (reference sequence). Trimming at V came to 1 base and at J to 4 bases, leaving 5 bases not matched to a gene. The CDR3 sequence is CASSQAGRAPETQYF. CDR3 in DNA: TGTGCCAGCAGCCAAGCCGGGAGGGCCCCAGAGACCCAGTACTTC.

This chain connects TRBV9 to TRBJ1-2; D is undetermined. CDR1 SGDLS and CDR2 YYNGEE come from the germline V gene. Trimming took 5 bases from V and 6 from J, leaving 20 bases between them. The CDR3 has 15 residues. The CDR3 loop is CASSNLVRDRHGYTF. In DNA form, the CDR3 reads TGTGCCAGCAGTAACCTCGTCCGGGATCGCCATGGCTACACCTTC.

This clonotype showed up just once. CDR3 coding DNA: TGCAGTGCTAGAGAGTTCCGTGAGACCCAGTACTTC. Protein sequence: CSAREFRETQYF. This chain links TRBV20-1 with TRBJ2-5; no definite D call. V lost 0 bases, J lost 5 bases, and 7 bases lay in between. Germline V gene lookup returns CDR1 DFQATT and CDR2 SNEGSKA (reference sequence). CDR3 length: 12 amino acids.

V usage is TRBV29-1 and J usage is TRBJ1-3; D remains unclear. The CDR3 runs to 12 residues. V was cut by 6 bases and J by 4 bases, with 10 bases left in between. Germline V gene data show CDR1 as SQVTM and CDR2 as ANQGSEA. CDR3 protein: CSVQGGGNTIYF. The CDR3 DNA is TGCAGCGTGCAAGGAGGCGGAAACACCATATATTTT.

The chain is built from TRBV7-3 and TRBJ1-2, with 9 nucleotides matching TRBD1. CDR3 length equals 14 residues. V was pared by 5 bases and J by 3 bases, with 4 bases of the junction left unmatched. Germline assignment: CDR1 SGHTA and CDR2 FQGTGA. The CDR3 is CASSIQGADYGYTF. The CDR3 DNA is TGTGCCAGCAGCATACAGGGGGCCGACTATGGCTACACCTTC.

CDR3: CASSQTGLETQYF. CDR3 coding DNA: TGTGCCAGCAGTCAAACAGGGTTAGAGACCCAGTACTTC. This sequence joins TRBV6-1 and TRBJ2-5, with D perhaps TRBD1 (6 bases). The CDR3 is 13 residues long. Trimming cost V 5 bases and J 4 bases, with 11 bases left between them. Germline lookup yields CDR1 MNHNS and CDR2 SASEGT.

The chain links TRBV12-3 or TRBV12-4 to TRBJ1-2; D may be TRBD1 (5 bases). This CDR3 comprises 12 residues. Trimming removed 8 bases at V and 7 bases at J, with 14 bases between. The CDR3 bases are TGTGCCAGCGACTACCACGGGACTGGCTACACCTTC. It codes for CASDYHGTGYTF.

V and J are TRBV12-3 or TRBV12-4 and TRBJ2-5; no clear D gene. V dropped 6 bases and J dropped 1 base, with 9 bases sitting between them. The CDR3 totals 13 residues. CDR3 sequence: CASRKASQETQYF. The CDR3 nucleotides are TGTGCCAGCAGGAAGGCCAGCCAAGAGACCCAGTACTTC.

V and J are TRBV7-6 and TRBJ2-3; D not certain. Germline CDR1 reads SGHVS; CDR2 reads FNYEAQ. This CDR3 spans 13 amino acids. V lost 8 bases and J lost 9, with 18 bases in between. This chain's CDR3 is CASLPRAGRTQYF. The CDR3 coding sequence is TGTGCCAGCCTCCCCCGGGCAGGACGAACGCAGTATTTT.

The table lists this clonotype with a count of one. The V gene is TRBV20-1, the J gene TRBJ2-1; maybe TRBD2 (6 bases). This CDR3 is built from 15 residues. Trimming shortened V by 3 bases and J by 4 bases, and 16 bases separated the two germline ends. Germline values: CDR1 DFQATT, CDR2 SNEGSKA (reference sequence). The CDR3 loop is CSASLARTAYNEQFF. The CDR3 region has the DNA TGCAGTGCTAGTCTAGCGAGGACTGCTTACAATGAGCAGTTCTTC.

The gene calls are TRBV29-1 and TRBJ2-7, with 9 bases fitting TRBD2. The junction had 9 bases not matched to a gene; V was cut back by 6 bases and J by 3 bases. This CDR3 has 14 amino acids. Germline V gene sequence: CDR1 SQVTM, CDR2 ANQGSEA. The CDR3: CSVDSGREDYEQYF. The CDR3 DNA is TGCAGCGTGGATAGCGGGAGAGAGGACTACGAGCAGTACTTC.

The rearrangement links TRBV20-1 to TRBJ1-3; D not certain. The V gene lost 2 bases and the J gene lost 4 bases, with 3 bases spanning the gap. Germline CDR1 and CDR2: DFQATT and SNEGSKA (reference sequence). This CDR3 comprises 11 residues. The CDR3 nucleotides read TGCAGTGCTAGAACAGGAAACACCATATATTTT. This codes for CSARTGNTIYF.

This rearrangement joins TRBV3-1 to TRBJ1-6, with D maybe TRBD1 (6 bases). This CDR3 spans 15 amino acids. Trimming removed 8 bases at V and 10 bases at J, with 21 bases between. Germline V CDR1 and CDR2: LGHDT, YNNKEL (reference sequence). The CDR3 region has the DNA TGTGCCAGCGGCGTAACAGGGAGTCTGGACTCACCCCTCCACTTT. Amino acid sequence: CASGVTGSLDSPLHF.

CDR3 coding DNA: TGTGCCAGCAGCGCCGGGACAGGGGGCTCGGGCACTGAAGCTTTCTTT. The encoded protein is CASSAGTGGSGTEAFF. The chain joins TRBV6-4 to TRBJ1-1, with TRBD1 matching 12 bases. The V and J ends lost 6 bases and 4 bases, in that order; junction bases with no gene match: 9. Germline V gives CDR1 MRHNA, CDR2 SNTAGT. The CDR3 extends over 16 amino acids.

Here the CDR3 reads CASSFRGSETQYF. In DNA form, the CDR3 reads TGTGCCAGCAGCTTCCGGGGGTCGGAGACCCAGTACTTC. V and J are TRBV7-2 and TRBJ2-5; D possibly corresponds to TRBD2 (6 bases). The V gene lost 3 bases and the J gene lost 5 bases, with 10 bases spanning the gap. This CDR3 is built from 13 residues. CDR1 and CDR2 from the germline V gene are SGHTA and FQGNSA.

The rearrangement links TRBV10-3 to TRBJ2-7, with 15 bases matching TRBD2. Germline V gene sequence: CDR1 ENHRY, CDR2 SYGVKD. This CDR3 has 17 amino acids. The trim removed 4 bases at V and 0 bases at J, leaving 4 bases unmatched. The CDR3 DNA reads TGTGCCATCAGTGGGACTAGCGGGAGGGATAGCTCCTACGAGCAGTACTTC. This sequence encodes CAISGTSGRDSSYEQYF.